This T cell receptor (beta chain) was sequenced during a study of T cell repertoires in cytomegalovirus infection. A single record per CDR3 protein comes from TCRdb applying MiXCR to the reads. The repertoire holds about 490,000 distinct CDR3 sequences, with roughly 12% as singletons. This clonotype was recorded at least ten times. Material for sequencing was PBMCs. The receptor comes from a human donor in good health (CMV status not recorded). Some clones in this sample may be carry-over from other donors' samples.

CDR3 nucleotides: TGTGCCAGCAGCTTGGCCAGGGGATTCTACAATGAGCAGTTCTTC. Translation: CASSLARGFYNEQFF. The rearrangement joins TRBV5-4 to TRBJ2-1; D perhaps matches TRBD1 (6 bases). Germline V lookup: CDR1 SGHNT, CDR2 YYREEE (reference sequence). This CDR3 has 15 amino acids. Trimming left V 0 bases short and J 3 bases short, with 10 bases between.